This T cell receptor beta chain derives from a study of cytomegalovirus exposure and HLA in healthy donors. Study-wide results and caveats: The authors later found most CMV-associated TCR beta chains appeared HLA-restricted.

PCR involved 60 Vbeta and 13 Jbeta primers. Here immunoSEQ multiplex PCR was the method, and the copy in TCRdb shows in-frame clones only, minus some. The sample has some 180,000 clones, 75% to 85% seen once; the top ten hold more than 3%. The V gene's germline CDR1 is SGDLS and CDR2 YYNGEE. CDR3 length: 14 amino acids. J lost 4 bases, V lost 3 bases, and 4 bases had no gene match. As regards this clone: The target antigen is unknown.

This chain uses TRBV9 with TRBJ1-2, with 9 nucleotides matching TRBD1. This receptor was obtained from a woman aged 55-69 years in good health and CMV-seropositive. The material sequenced was PBMCs. Here the CDR3 reads CASSGDRVTYGYTF. Here the CDR3 DNA reads TGTGCCAGCAGCGGGGACAGGGTGACCTATGGCTACACCTTC. Variable domain in full (rest from reference TRBV9 and TRBJ1-2): DSGVTQTPKHLITATGQRVTLRCSPRSGDLSVYWYQQSLDQGLQFLIQYYNGEERAKGNILERFSAQQFPDLHSELNLSSLELGDSALYFCASSGDRVTYGYTFGSGTRLTVV.